The source of this T cell receptor beta chain is a study of cytomegalovirus exposure and HLA in healthy donors (dated by TCRdb to the late 2010s). Background on the whole study: An earlier analysis of 587 of the donors reported roughly 270 Gb of sequence data and some 120 million unique TCR beta sequences from about 179 million T cells. Approximately 310 gigabases of sequencing data and 80 million or so unique TCR sequences were included in an early release covering about 600 HLA-typed donors. A later genetic analysis used genome-wide SNP genotypes for about three fifths of the 666 donors, treating that subset as a discovery cohort. The genetic ancestry cluster associated with self-reported Caucasian donors included about 81% of the 300 to 400 genotyped donors. The number of typed donors differed by locus: roughly 629-630 for A, B, C, DRB1 and DQB1; approximately 540 for DQA1; roughly 600 for DPA1; and some 470 for DPB1. Among some 410 genotyped donors of the cohort, an average of approximately 240,000 unique TCR beta nucleotide sequences was sequenced per donor, of which approximately 18% were non-productive. To study patterns of TCR occurrence, a later analysis re-analyzed previously published TCR beta repertoires from several hundred donors and added high-resolution HLA genotyping. In the later analysis, no new phenotypic data were used to find candidate immune exposures; instead, reliance was placed on TCR beta sequences and their occurrence across donors. Every repertoire in the discovery cohort had been generated on one and the same sequencing platform. The aim of the study was to test whether cataloging public T cell receptors could identify signatures of past pathogen exposure. Both class I and class II loci were covered by HLA typing, at four-digit resolution. Roughly 5 DR-DQ haplotypes were handled as single units for association and clustering because linkage in the cohort was strong. To decide whether each TCR beta V gene segment behaved as functional or pseudogenic, an earlier analysis of some 600 of the donors relied on high-throughput TCR beta sequencing. The study used immunosequencing to profile the T cell repertoires of approximately 630 subjects and linked those repertoires to cytomegalovirus serostatus. Alongside the repertoire data, information on donor age, sex, ethnicity and CMV serostatus was compiled. To predict cytomegalovirus infection status, the study combined high-throughput TCR immunosequencing, statistical association of individual TCRs with disease status, and machine learning. A separate validation cohort of approximately 130 different subjects was used in addition to the approximately 610-subject first cohort. Study-wide findings and limitations: In vitro tests confirmed that a few of the cytomegalovirus-associated TCR beta chains recognize cytomegalovirus antigens. A total of fewer than 200 TCR beta chains were listed by the study as associated with cytomegalovirus. The cohort was sequenced for TCR beta chains only, and without alpha or paired-chain data the features that could be detected were limited. Because counts were too low, seventeen rarely observed V segments, including chromosome 9 orphons, were excluded from the earlier analysis of several hundred of the donors. Because the 87-base-pair reads could not distinguish some IMGT-functional V segments, including TRBV6-2 and TRBV6-3, those segments were excluded. Broadly in line with IMGT annotations, most TCR beta V segments showed up in productive rearrangements about 90% or about 30% of the time in an earlier analysis of approximately 640 of the donors. In a later analysis, the rate of TCR association differed among HLA loci, with DRB1 alleles having the most associated TCRs and HLA-C alleles having the fewest. A further reported finding was that TCR beta sequences accurately predicted the HLA-A and HLA-B alleles for most subjects in the first cohort. Linkage disequilibrium might explain the correlated functional status among segregating V segments, but an unknown experimental factor could not be excluded. While some public TCRs were present in many individuals, most TCR sequences turned up only very rarely across donors. CMV serostatus was the only immune exposure information available for the cohort. Most CMV-associated TCR beta chains appeared to be HLA-restricted in a later analysis, and the HLA associations seemed to be driven largely by CMV exposure. According to a later genetic analysis, donors in an Asian-associated ancestry cluster had fewer N-insertions in productive TCRs than the roughly 700-donor mean. Presence/absence analyses assumed roughly uniform sequencing depth across donors, an assumption that may not hold. Compared with equally common non-associated chains, HLA-associated TCR beta chains in a later analysis were more clonally expanded and had lower generation probabilities. At a false discovery rate of 0.05, a later analysis linked about 17,000 TCR beta sequences to specific HLA alleles. A group of highly shared sequence variants was considered likely to be a technical artifact of the sequencing pipeline. Assigning TCR associations to individual alleles was difficult when HLA alleles, especially DR and DQ, strongly co-occurred. In a later analysis, several top co-occurrence clusters were reported to appear linked to parvovirus B19, influenza, CMV and Epstein-Barr virus. HLA typing was unavailable for some donors at each locus, so association tests used only the typed subset. A later genetic analysis associated a missense DCLRE1C variant with V-gene and J-gene trimming of TCR beta chains, and an independent cohort replicated the association. The classifier was reported to diagnose cytomegalovirus status with high specificity and sensitivity in both the original cohort and the validation cohort. The authors suggested that the approach could potentially be extended to other disease states and immunological phenotypes.

The library was made by the immunoSEQ multiplex PCR assay. For the multiplex PCR, a mixture combining 60 forward primers for TCR Vbeta segments and 13 reverse primers for TCR Jbeta segments was used. Amplification of the CDR3 region of rearranged TCR beta genes was performed with a multiplex PCR assay on genomic DNA. The Illumina HiSeq System was used to sequence the amplified TCR beta libraries as 87-base-pair reads. In the source study's methods: In a later analysis, some 80 million unique TCR beta chains were counted across the 500 to 850 repertoires, and around 11 million of these chains were shared by at least two donors. Raw reads were error-corrected and collapsed into unique sequences by a nearest-neighbor algorithm in which closely related sequences were merged to remove PCR and sequencing errors. CDR3 sequences were aligned to IMGT reference sequences to assign V, D and J gene segments. For a sequence to be retained, a match of at least six nucleotides was required to both a V gene segment and a J gene segment. Rearrangements were classified as productive when the CDR3 lacked stop codons and remained in frame with V and J, and all other rearrangements were classified as non-productive. Following IMGT convention, CDR3 was defined as the stretch from the second conserved V-encoded cysteine to the conserved J-encoded phenylalanine. In an earlier analysis of around 600 of the donors, sequences lacking an unambiguous match to a single V gene segment were excluded. An earlier analysis of over 450 of the donors classified V segments as functional when productive rearrangements were above 56.7% and as segregating when the standard deviation between donors was above 5%. To diagnose cytomegalovirus status from the catalog of TCR beta chain sequences, a statistical classification framework was built. V and J gene assignment, in a later analysis, came from comparing TCR nucleotide sequences with IMGT/GENE-DB human TR gene sequences. A later analysis assigned CDR3 sequences and most-parsimonious VDJ recombination scenarios with the TCRdist pipeline. A later analysis defined each TCR beta chain by its CDR3 amino acid sequence plus V-gene family, and excluded reads lacking a unique V-gene family. To address suspected cross-contamination and a sequencing artifact, a later analysis removed over 500 highly shared, low-generation-probability nucleotide sequences. For each public chain, a later analysis derived a clonal expansion index from normalized ranks of inferred template counts within each repertoire. In a later analysis, generation probabilities were computed using a VDJ recombination model fitted to out-of-frame rearrangements, and the results were checked against IGoR. In a later analysis, TCR-TCR, TCR-HLA and TCR-CMV co-occurrence was scored with hypergeometric tests, and a repertoire-size bias correction was applied to TCR pairs. A later analysis estimated false discovery rates by permuting HLA or CMV assignments 20 times. In a later analysis, co-occurring TCRs were grouped using DBSCAN, and TCRdist sequence similarity was added for clustering within HLA-allele-positive subsets. Repertoires with fewer than 30,000 or more than 120,000 public chains were left out of co-occurrence clustering, as were about 5 repertoires with anomalous nucleotide sharing. TCRdb provides this immuneACCESS table in a form limited to in-frame rearrangements. Some clones are lacking; in checked studies, under half of them reflect an unresolved V gene, and why the rest are absent is not known. That table supplies the V and J calls and clone size; D and trimming were determined from the DNA. In this sample the table shows 150,000 to 200,000 clones, 75% to 90% of which occur a single time. The ten biggest clones cover 1.5% to 2% of the sample.

The cohort consisted of 666 healthy bone marrow donors. All cohort members were sampled while nominally healthy, although unrecorded immune exposures were likely present. Of the 666 cohort members, approximately 300 had a positive CMV serostatus and 350 to 450 had a negative one, while no CMV serostatus was recorded for the donor. Every donor gave a peripheral blood sample, and the peripheral blood mononuclear cells from that sample were used for TCR beta sequencing. Genomic DNA was extracted from the blood cell samples with the Qiagen DNeasy Blood Extraction Kit. Reading the germline V gene (reference sequence) gives CDR1 LNHDA and CDR2 SQIVND. V sheds 7 bases and J sheds 7 bases, leaving 16 bases between their ends. The CDR3 contains 13 residues, cysteine and phenylalanine counted. CDR3 DNA only is kept here, 39 bases in frame from base 1. Of note for this clone: Its antigen specificity is not known. No per-base quality is available; no much larger clone lies one base away.

Recombination connected TRBV19 to TRBJ1-2; confidence is insufficient to name the D gene. The TCR comes from a human donor in good health. The sample consisted of PBMCs. The CDR3 protein sequence reads: CASTLEGPGGYTF. The nucleotides are TGTGCCAGTACTCTAGAAGGCCCGGGTGGCTACACCTTC.